A selection of T cell receptor beta chains follows, all from one sample in a study of T-cell reconstitution after alpha-beta-depleted transplantation in children. MiXCR, applied by TCRdb to the PCR reads, yields one record per CDR3 protein. The profile shows around 480,000 distinct CDR3 sequences, about 33% of them singletons. Sequences were derived from PBMCs from the stem cell graft donor, sampled from the stem cell graft. All receptors derive from a human donor who donated a stem cell graft to a child with aplastic anemia. Both conserved end residues are trimmed from each CDR3.

CDR3: ASIPVGTGTYEQY; J: TRBJ2-7; V: TRBV5-1
CDR3: ASSPSAGKSDTQY; J: TRBJ2-3; V: TRBV7-2
CDR3: ASSSRDIQETQY; J: TRBJ2-5; V: TRBV9
CDR3: ASTESRTDNEQF; J: TRBJ2-1; V: TRBV4-3
CDR3: ASSTLGQGLANTEAF; J: TRBJ1-1; V: TRBV6-1
CDR3: SARTSGSREQY; J: TRBJ2-7; V: TRBV20-1
CDR3: SARRTSGLDGKAKNIQY; J: TRBJ2-4; V: TRBV20-1
CDR3: ASSLARSSGNPDTQY; J: TRBJ2-3; V: TRBV5-1
CDR3: ASSLQLSDNEQF; J: TRBJ2-1; V: TRBV11-2
CDR3: ASSLTGRRETQY; J: TRBJ2-5; V: TRBV7-2
CDR3: SVASGRAGADTQY; J: TRBJ2-3; V: TRBV29-1
CDR3: ASSLVGDEQF; J: TRBJ2-1; V: TRBV5-1
CDR3: ASSYSSGGKSEQY; J: TRBJ2-7; V: TRBV6-2/TRBV6-3
CDR3: ATSDTGVKGEAF; J: TRBJ1-1; V: TRBV24-1
CDR3: ASSFGGASNTGELF; J: TRBJ2-2; V: TRBV7-2
CDR3: ASSQERALYNEQF; J: TRBJ2-1; V: TRBV14
CDR3: SAPTTGAISYEQY; J: TRBJ2-7; V: TRBV20-1
CDR3: ASSPTRTGRETQY; J: TRBJ2-5; V: TRBV6-1
CDR3: ATAKRGGKGASTDTQY; J: TRBJ2-3; V: TRBV19
CDR3: ASSPGQRSSYEQY; J: TRBJ2-7; V: TRBV12-3/TRBV12-4
CDR3: ASSLVFRGYNEQF; J: TRBJ2-1; V: TRBV7-2
CDR3: ASSYTGTGGEKLF; J: TRBJ1-4; V: TRBV6-5
CDR3: SATDGTESPEAF; J: TRBJ1-1; V: TRBV29-1
CDR3: ASSPLAAGSNEQF; J: TRBJ2-1; V: TRBV7-6
CDR3: ASRQGSGSYT; J: TRBJ1-2; V: TRBV6-5
CDR3: ASSQDPGAGTDTQY; J: TRBJ2-3; V: TRBV4-1
CDR3: ASTVSEANEQF; J: TRBJ2-1; V: TRBV12-3/TRBV12-4
CDR3: ASSDPRGNYGYT; J: TRBJ1-2; V: TRBV9
CDR3: ASSERDRANTEAF; J: TRBJ1-1; V: TRBV2
CDR3: ASSRGQNVGSPLH; J: TRBJ1-6; V: TRBV18
CDR3: ASSWGQGKGYGYT; J: TRBJ1-2; V: TRBV5-1
CDR3: ASSMSWSSYEQY; J: TRBJ2-7; V: TRBV19
CDR3: ASSQDRRQGRGRHSEQF; J: TRBJ2-1; V: TRBV14
CDR3: SAIGGPDTQY; J: TRBJ2-3; V: TRBV20-1
CDR3: ATSGLMSQPQH; J: TRBJ1-5; V: TRBV15
CDR3: ASSLESGRGEQF; J: TRBJ2-1; V: TRBV11-1
CDR3: SASLEVHAEAF; J: TRBJ1-1; V: TRBV20-1
CDR3: ASSPSGDYYGLGQF; J: TRBJ2-1; V: TRBV18
CDR3: AWSVGTGTSPLH; J: TRBJ1-6; V: TRBV30
CDR3: ASSLAVVEAF; J: TRBJ1-1; V: TRBV5-1
CDR3: ASRLATRANYGYT; J: TRBJ1-2; V: TRBV4-3
CDR3: ASRTSGTENTGELF; J: TRBJ2-2; V: TRBV7-2
CDR3: ASTWTGGAPIDGYT; J: TRBJ1-2; V: TRBV7-9
CDR3: ASSPRVDTQY; J: TRBJ2-3; V: TRBV11-2
CDR3: ARSLDRLYQPQH; J: TRBJ1-5; V: TRBV5-3
CDR3: SATILAKNIQY; J: TRBJ2-4; V: TRBV20-1
CDR3: ASSPRHRVGTEAF; J: TRBJ1-1; V: TRBV12-3/TRBV12-4
CDR3: AWSAGTSGRDTDTQY; J: TRBJ2-3; V: TRBV30
CDR3: ASSSGSYNSPLH; J: TRBJ1-6; V: TRBV5-1
CDR3: SGGLAHEQF; J: TRBJ2-1; V: TRBV29-1
CDR3: ASSIGRGLY; J: TRBJ2-5; V: TRBV28
CDR3: ASSPSGQGLHEQY; J: TRBJ2-7; V: TRBV7-2
CDR3: SVRYGEAQY; J: TRBJ2-5; V: TRBV29-1